This passage covers 11 T cell receptor beta chains from one sample sequenced in a study of immune heterogeneity within non-small cell lung tumors. Multiplex PCR was performed with 32 V and 13 J primers, and it amplified TCR beta CDR3. Each CDR3 protein gets one entry after TCRdb re-called the multiplex PCR reads with MiXCR. In the table there are more than 2,000 distinct CDR3 sequences, around a quarter of which are singletons. Bulk tumor genomic DNA, about 620 ng per sample, was used as template. Several biopsies were spaced far apart within each primary tumor and obtained as surgery took place. Curative surgery was performed on patients who had untreated, newly diagnosed non-small cell lung cancer. The sequenced sample consisted of lung tumor tissue. These receptor sequences come from a man aged 40-50 years with non-small cell lung cancer.

By share, this clonotype ranks as large (0.1 to 1%). J is TRBJ2-3 and V is TRBV27; D tentatively fits TRBD1 or TRBD2 (5 bases each). Trimming stripped 5 bases from V and 1 base from J, with 13 bases between. CDR1 MNHEY and CDR2 SMNVEV come from the germline V gene (reference sequence). This CDR3 is 15 amino acids long. In DNA form, the CDR3 reads TGTGCCAGCAGTCCCTATGGGGGACGCACAGATACGCAGTATTTT. This gives the protein CASSPYGGRTDTQYF.

This clonotype is termed medium-sized (0.01 to 0.1%). The chain couples TRBV11-2 to TRBJ2-2, with 7 bases identical to TRBD1. The CDR3 loop spans 12 amino acids. CDR1 is SGHAT and CDR2 is FQNNGV in the germline V gene. In DNA form, the CDR3 reads TGTGTAGGGGGCGGCGACACCGGGGAGCTGTTTTTT. It encodes CVGGGDTGELFF.

By share, this clonotype ranks as medium-sized. This chain links TRBV7-6 with TRBJ1-1; possible D gene TRBD1, 6 bases. V was clipped by 4 bases and J by 7 bases, with 16 bases between them. The germline gives CDR1 SGHVS, CDR2 FNYEAQ. The CDR3 sequence is 14 residues long. The CDR3 region has the DNA TGTGCCAGCAGCTCTAACCAGGGGCCTCTTGAAGCTTTCTTT. Encoded protein: CASSSNQGPLEAFF.

By its share, this clonotype is medium-sized. The chain uses TRBV7-9 and TRBJ2-7, with D tentatively TRBD1 or TRBD2 (5 bases each). This CDR3 has 13 amino acids. The ends were cut back, 5 bases at V and 3 bases at J, with 11 bases in the middle. The germline gives CDR1 SEHNR, CDR2 FQNEAQ (reference sequence). As DNA, the CDR3 is TGTGCCAGCAGCGCACGGGGCTACTACGAGCAGTACTTC. Translation: CASSARGYYEQYF.

By share, this clonotype counts as medium-sized. The chain combines TRBV7-9 with TRBJ1-3; D gene uncertain. Germline lookup yields CDR1 SEHNR and CDR2 FQNEAQ (reference sequence). This CDR3 region has 17 residues. V lost 5 bases, J lost 0 bases, and 17 bases lay in between. This CDR3 is CASSHQTDISSGNTIYF. The CDR3 nucleotides read TGTGCCAGCAGCCACCAGACCGACATATCCTCTGGAAACACCATATATTTT.

In its sample, this clonotype is large. The chain employs TRBV24-1 and TRBJ2-7; D not certain. Germline loops: CDR1 KGHDR, CDR2 SFDVKD. Trimming cost V 4 bases and J 0 bases, with 3 bases left between them. The CDR3 has 12 residues. CDR3 region: CATSDGSYEQYF. The CDR3 coding sequence is TGTGCCACCAGTGACGGCTCCTACGAGCAGTACTTC.

This clonotype has at least ten counts. The chain is built from TRBV20-1 and TRBJ2-4, with 10 bases fitting TRBD2. Trimming took 0 bases from V and 0 from J; bases not matched to a gene: 5. Germline V gene lookup returns CDR1 DFQATT and CDR2 SNEGSKA (reference sequence). This CDR3 spans 17 amino acids. The CDR3: CSARDRSSGRAKNIQYF. For the CDR3, the DNA is TGCAGTGCTAGAGATAGATCTAGCGGGAGAGCCAAAAACATTCAGTACTTC.

This clonotype is medium-sized (0.01 to 0.1%). The rearrangement joins TRBV24-1 to TRBJ2-7; D is possibly TRBD2 (5 bases). V gave up 9 bases and J gave up 0 bases, with 17 bases separating them. CDR1 and CDR2 (germline): KGHDR, SFDVKD. This CDR3 contains 15 residues. The CDR3 here is CATGGQRTSSYEQYF. CDR3 bases: TGTGCCACCGGCGGCCAGCGGACGTCCTCCTACGAGCAGTACTTC.

By share of the sample, this clonotype is medium-sized. This CDR3 is CASSLMGANTGELFF. The CDR3 DNA reads TGCGCCAGCAGCTTGATGGGGGCGAACACCGGGGAGCTGTTTTTT. The chain employs TRBV5-1 and TRBJ2-2; either TRBD1 or TRBD2 may supply D (5 bases each). This CDR3 is built from 15 residues. Per germline, CDR1 SGHRS and CDR2 YFSETQ. V gave up 1 base and J gave up 0 bases, with 7 bases separating them.

A word on this clonotype: The junction differs from germline at one of its ends, possibly a read error. V is TRBV5-1 and J is TRBJ2-7; 7 positions agree with TRBD1. Germline CDR1 is SGHRS and CDR2 is YFSETQ. CDR3 length: 14 residues. The CDR3 sequence is CASSPHRGWDEQYF. The CDR3 DNA reads as TGCGCCAGCAGCCCACACAGGGGATGGGACGAGCAGTACTTT.

This clonotype is medium-sized (0.01 to 0.1%). This chain joins TRBV3-1 and TRBJ2-3; 9 bases are a match to TRBD1. The CDR3 totals 15 residues. CDR1 LGHDT and CDR2 YNNKEL come from the germline V gene (reference sequence). V lost 1 base to trimming and J lost 7 bases; unmatched junction nucleotides: 6. CDR3 sequence: CASSQGQGVVNTQYF. In nucleotides, the CDR3 is TGTGCCAGCAGCCAAGGACAGGGGGTGGTGAATACGCAGTATTTT.